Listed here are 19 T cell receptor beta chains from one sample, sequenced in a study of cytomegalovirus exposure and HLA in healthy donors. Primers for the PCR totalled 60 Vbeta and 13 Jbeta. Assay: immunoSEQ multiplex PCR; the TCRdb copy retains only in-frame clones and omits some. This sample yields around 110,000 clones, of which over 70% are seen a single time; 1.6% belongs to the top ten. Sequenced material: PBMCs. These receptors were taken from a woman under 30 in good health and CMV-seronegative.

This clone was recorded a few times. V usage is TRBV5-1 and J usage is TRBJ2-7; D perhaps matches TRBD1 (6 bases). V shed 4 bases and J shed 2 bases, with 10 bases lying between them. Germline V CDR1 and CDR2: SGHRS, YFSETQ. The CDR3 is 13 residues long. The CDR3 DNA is TGCGCCAGCAGCAATGGACAGACCTACGAGCAGTACTTC. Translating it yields CASSNGQTYEQYF.

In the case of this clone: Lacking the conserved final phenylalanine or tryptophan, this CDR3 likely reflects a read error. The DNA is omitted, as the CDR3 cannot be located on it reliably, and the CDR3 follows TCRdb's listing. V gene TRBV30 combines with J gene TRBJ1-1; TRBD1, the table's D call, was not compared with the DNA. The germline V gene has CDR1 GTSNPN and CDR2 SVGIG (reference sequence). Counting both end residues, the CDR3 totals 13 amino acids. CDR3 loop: CAWSPGLNTEALV.

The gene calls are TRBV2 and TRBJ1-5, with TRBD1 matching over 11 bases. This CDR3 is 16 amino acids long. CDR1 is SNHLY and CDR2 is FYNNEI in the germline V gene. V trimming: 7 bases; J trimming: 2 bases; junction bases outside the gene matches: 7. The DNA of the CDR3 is TGTGCCAGCAAACCCGGGACAGGGGGTGGCAATCAGCCCCAGCATTTT. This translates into CASKPGTGGGNQPQHF.

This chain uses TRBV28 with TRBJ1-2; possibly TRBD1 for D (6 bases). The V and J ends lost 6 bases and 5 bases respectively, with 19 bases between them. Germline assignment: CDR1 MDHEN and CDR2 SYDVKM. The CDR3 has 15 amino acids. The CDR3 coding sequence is TGTGCCAGCAGCCCCCCTACAGGGAATACTTATGGCTACACCTTC. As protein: CASSPPTGNTYGYTF.

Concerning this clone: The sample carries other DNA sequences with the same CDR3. CDR3 amino acids: CASSYSRTGGTEAFF. Written as DNA, the CDR3 is TGTGCCAGCAGTTACTCGAGGACAGGGGGAACTGAAGCTTTCTTT. The chain has TRBV6-5 and TRBJ1-1; TRBD1 matches at 10 bases. CDR3 length: 15 residues. The germline gives CDR1 MNHEY, CDR2 SVGAGI. J lost 5 bases, V lost 0 bases, and 3 bases had no gene match.

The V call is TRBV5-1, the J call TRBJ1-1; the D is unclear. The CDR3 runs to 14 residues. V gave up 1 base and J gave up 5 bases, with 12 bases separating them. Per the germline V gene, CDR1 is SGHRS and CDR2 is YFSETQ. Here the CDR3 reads CASSLKRGLTEAFF. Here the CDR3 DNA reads TGCGCCAGCAGCTTGAAAAGAGGTTTGACTGAAGCTTTCTTT.

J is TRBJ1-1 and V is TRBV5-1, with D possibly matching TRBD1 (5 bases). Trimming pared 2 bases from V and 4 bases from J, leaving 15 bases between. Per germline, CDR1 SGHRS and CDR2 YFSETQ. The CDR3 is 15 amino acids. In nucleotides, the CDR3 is TGCGCCAGCAGCTTTGCAGGGATGGGGGGCACTGAAGCTTTCTTT. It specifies CASSFAGMGGTEAFF.

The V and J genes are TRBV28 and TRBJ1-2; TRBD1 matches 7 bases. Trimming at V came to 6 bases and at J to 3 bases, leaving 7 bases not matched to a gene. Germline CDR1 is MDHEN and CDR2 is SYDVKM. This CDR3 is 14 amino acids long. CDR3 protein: CASRTGSRYYGYTF. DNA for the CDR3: TGTGCCAGCAGGACAGGGTCCCGTTACTATGGCTACACCTTC.

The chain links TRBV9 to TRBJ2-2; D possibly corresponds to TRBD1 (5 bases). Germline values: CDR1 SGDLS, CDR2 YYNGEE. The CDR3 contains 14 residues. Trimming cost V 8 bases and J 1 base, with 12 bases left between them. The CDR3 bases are TGTGCCAGTACCGTAGGACAGAACACCGGGGAGCTGTTTTTT. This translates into CASTVGQNTGELFF.

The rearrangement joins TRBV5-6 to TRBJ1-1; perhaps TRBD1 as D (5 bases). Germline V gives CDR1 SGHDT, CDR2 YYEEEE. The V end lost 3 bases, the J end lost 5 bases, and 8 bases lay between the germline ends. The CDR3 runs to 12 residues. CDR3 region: CASSYGGTEAFF. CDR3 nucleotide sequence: TGTGCCAGCAGCTACGGGGGGACTGAAGCTTTCTTT.

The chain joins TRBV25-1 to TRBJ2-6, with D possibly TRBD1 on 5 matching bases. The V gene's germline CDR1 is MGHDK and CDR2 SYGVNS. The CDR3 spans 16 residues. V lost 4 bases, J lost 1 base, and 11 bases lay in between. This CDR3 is CASSAGILSGANVLTF. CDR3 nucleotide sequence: TGTGCCAGCAGTGCAGGGATCTTATCTGGGGCCAACGTCCTGACTTTC.

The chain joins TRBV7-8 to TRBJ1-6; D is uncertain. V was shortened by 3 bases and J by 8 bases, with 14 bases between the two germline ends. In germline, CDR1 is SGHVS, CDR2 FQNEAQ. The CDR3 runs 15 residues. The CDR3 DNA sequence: TGTGCCAGCAGCTTGGCCCGTATCAAGTATTCACCCCTCCACTTT. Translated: CASSLARIKYSPLHF. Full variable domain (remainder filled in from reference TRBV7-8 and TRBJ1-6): GAGVSQSPRYKVAKRGQDVALRCDPISGHVSLFWYQQALGQGPEFLTYFQNEAQLDKSGLPSDRFFAERPEGSVSTLKIQRTQQEDSAVYLCASSLARIKYSPLHFGNGTRLTVT.

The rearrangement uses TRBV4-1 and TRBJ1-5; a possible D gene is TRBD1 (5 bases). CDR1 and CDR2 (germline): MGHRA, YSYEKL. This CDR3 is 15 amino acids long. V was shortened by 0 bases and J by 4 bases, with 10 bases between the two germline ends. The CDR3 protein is CASSQDDSGNQPQHF. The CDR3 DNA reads TGCGCCAGCAGCCAAGATGACTCAGGGAATCAGCCCCAGCATTTT.

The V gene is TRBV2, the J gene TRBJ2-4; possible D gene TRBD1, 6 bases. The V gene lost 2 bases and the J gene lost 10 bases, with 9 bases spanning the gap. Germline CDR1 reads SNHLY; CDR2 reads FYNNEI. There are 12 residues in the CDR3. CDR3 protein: CASSETGSIQYF. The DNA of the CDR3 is TGTGCCAGCAGTGAAACAGGGAGTATTCAGTACTTC.

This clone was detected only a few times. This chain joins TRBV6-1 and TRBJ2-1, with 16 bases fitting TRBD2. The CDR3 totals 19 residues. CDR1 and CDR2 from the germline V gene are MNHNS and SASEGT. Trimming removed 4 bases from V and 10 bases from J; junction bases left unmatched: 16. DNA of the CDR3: TGTGCCAGCAGTGTCAGTATGAAGGGGACTAGCGGGGGGGCAAGGGAGCAGTTCTTC. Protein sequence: CASSVSMKGTSGGAREQFF.

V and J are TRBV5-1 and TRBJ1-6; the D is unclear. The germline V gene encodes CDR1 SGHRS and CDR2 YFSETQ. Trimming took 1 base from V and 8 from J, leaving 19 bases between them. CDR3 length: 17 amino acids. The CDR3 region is CASSLTTSRVGDSPLHF. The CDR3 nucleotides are TGCGCCAGCAGCTTGACAACTAGTAGGGTCGGAGATTCACCCCTCCACTTT. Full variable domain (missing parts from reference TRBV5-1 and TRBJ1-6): KAGVTQTPRYLIKTRGQQVTLSCSPISGHRSVSWYQQTPGQGLQFLFEYFSETQRNKGNFPGRFSGRQFSNSRSEMNVSTLELGDSALYLCASSLTTSRVGDSPLHFGNGTRLTVT.

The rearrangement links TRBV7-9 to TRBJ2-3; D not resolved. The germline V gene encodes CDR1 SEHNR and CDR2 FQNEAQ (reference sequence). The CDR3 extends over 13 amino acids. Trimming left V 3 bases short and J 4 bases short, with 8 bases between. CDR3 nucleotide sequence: TGTGCCAGCAGCTTTCTAGGTTCAGATACGCAGTATTTT. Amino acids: CASSFLGSDTQYF.

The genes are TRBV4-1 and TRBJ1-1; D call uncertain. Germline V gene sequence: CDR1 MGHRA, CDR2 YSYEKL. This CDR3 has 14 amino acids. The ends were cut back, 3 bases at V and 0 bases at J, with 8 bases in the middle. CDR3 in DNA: TGCGCCAGCAGCCACGACATGGTGAACACTGAAGCTTTCTTT. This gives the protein CASSHDMVNTEAFF.

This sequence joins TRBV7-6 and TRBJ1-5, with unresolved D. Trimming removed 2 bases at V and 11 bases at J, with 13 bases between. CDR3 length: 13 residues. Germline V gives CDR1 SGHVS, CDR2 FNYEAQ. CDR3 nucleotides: TGTGCCAGCAGCTTAAAGGGAGAAACTGCCCAGCATTTT. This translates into CASSLKGETAQHF.